The 29 T cell receptor beta chains below come from one sample, sequenced in a study of T cells after somatic rescue of genetic block. TCRdb's copy holds only in-frame clones and misses some; the assay was immunoSEQ multiplex PCR. The profile shows some 15,000 clones, roughly 70% of them singletons. The sequenced sample consisted of peripheral blood mononuclear cells (PBMCs). These receptors were taken from a man aged 18 to 29.

The rearrangement joins TRBV7-9 to TRBJ2-5; 9 positions agree with TRBD1. Germline loops: CDR1 SEHNR, CDR2 FQNEAQ (reference sequence). V shed 3 bases and J 3 bases; nucleotides not matched to a gene: 2. This CDR3 has 14 residues. The CDR3 region has the DNA TGTGCCAGCAGCTTCTGGACAGGGGAAGAGACCCAGTACTTC. Translating gives CASSFWTGEETQYF.

This chain uses TRBV6-5 with TRBJ2-7, with TRBD2 matching 7 bases. Trimming removed 0 bases from V and 3 bases from J; junction bases left unmatched: 8. The length of the CDR3 is 16 residues. CDR1 is MNHEY and CDR2 is SVGAGI in the germline V gene. The CDR3 sequence: CASSYSPGLRFYEQYF. The CDR3 DNA reads as TGTGCCAGCAGTTACTCTCCGGGACTAAGATTCTACGAGCAGTACTTC.

The chain couples TRBV18 to TRBJ1-6, with TRBD1 as a possible D gene (6 bases). The germline CDR1 and CDR2 sequences are KGHSH and LQKENI. The length of the CDR3 is 20 residues. Trimming cost V 3 bases and J 7 bases, with 28 bases left between them. The CDR3 nucleotides are TGTGCCAGCTCACCCGTAAGGGGGAGGGCCCAGGGGACCCTCAATTCACCCCTCCACTTT. The encoded protein is CASSPVRGRAQGTLNSPLHF. Combining the CDR3 with reference TRBV18 and TRBJ1-6 gives the whole variable domain NAGVMQNPRHLVRRRGQEARLRCSPMKGHSHVYWYRQLPEEGLKFMVYLQKENIIDESGMPKERFSAEFPKEGPSILRIQQVVRGDSAAYFCASSPVRGRAQGTLNSPLHFGNGTRLTVT.

The V call is TRBV6-4, the J call TRBJ1-5, with D possibly being TRBD1 (5 bases). The CDR3 covers 13 residues. Germline V CDR1 and CDR2: MRHNA, SNTAGT. V was clipped by 8 bases and J by 1 base, with 9 bases between them. The CDR3 reads CASLGRSNQPQHF. The CDR3 DNA reads as TGTGCCAGCCTGGGGCGGAGCAATCAGCCCCAGCATTTT.

The sample holds a few counts of this clone. V and J are TRBV7-7 and TRBJ2-3; D is undetermined. The CDR3 consists of 13 residues. The germline CDR1 and CDR2 sequences are SSHAT and FNYEAQ (reference sequence). Trimming took off 2 bases at V and 5 bases at J, with 8 bases between the two ends. CDR3 loop: CASSLYPKDTQYF. In nucleotides, the CDR3 is TGTGCCAGCAGCTTATACCCTAAAGATACGCAGTATTTT.

This clone was found a few times. The V and J genes are TRBV11-2 and TRBJ1-3; the D is unclear. The CDR3 covers 13 residues. V was shortened by 3 bases and J by 5 bases, with 8 bases between the two germline ends. Germline V gene sequence: CDR1 SGHAT, CDR2 FQNNGV. The CDR3 bases are TGTGCCAGCAGCTTTGAACAGCGAAACACCATATATTTT. Translation: CASSFEQRNTIYF.

Written as DNA, the CDR3 is TGTGCCAGCAGTTTAATAGCGGGGGGCTCCTACGAGCAGTACTTC. It translates to CASSLIAGGSYEQYF. V usage is TRBV27 and J usage is TRBJ2-7; 10 nucleotides match TRBD2. Germline V CDR1 and CDR2: MNHEY, SMNVEV (reference sequence). V lost 2 bases and J lost 0; bases outside the gene matches: 1. The CDR3 is 15 amino acids.

The chain couples TRBV2 to TRBJ1-1; 10 bases match TRBD1. Germline-derived CDR1 and CDR2 are SNHLY and FYNNEI. The CDR3 runs to 16 residues. V was pared by 7 bases and J by 8 bases, with 16 bases of the junction left unmatched. The CDR3 coding sequence is TGTGCCAGCAAGGAAGGGGTTTTGACAGGGGGCTCCGAAGCTTTCTTT. It specifies CASKEGVLTGGSEAFF.

This clone was observed once. This chain joins TRBV28 and TRBJ2-6; unclear D gene. Looked up from germline, CDR1 is MDHEN and CDR2 is SYDVKM. The CDR3 totals 15 residues. The V gene lost 4 bases and the J gene lost 2 bases, with 9 bases spanning the gap. CDR3 nucleotides: TGTGCCAGCAGTTCTCCCAACACTGGGGCCAACGTCCTGACTTTC. Translated, it gives CASSSPNTGANVLTF.

The V and J genes are TRBV5-8 and TRBJ1-4; D unresolved. CDR1 and CDR2 (germline): SGHTS, YDEGEE. There are 15 residues in the CDR3. V lost 7 bases and J 0 bases, leaving 13 bases between the germline ends. Written as DNA, the CDR3 is TGTGCCAGCGATCCCCAGGAGACAACTAATGAAAAACTGTTTTTT. It translates to CASDPQETTNEKLFF. The entire variable domain, with the rest obtained from reference TRBV5-8 and TRBJ1-4, is as follows: EAGVTQSPTHLIKTRGQQATLRCSPISGHTSVYWYQQALGLGLQFLLWYDEGEERNRGNFPPRFSGRQFPNYSSELNVNALELEDSALYLCASDPQETTNEKLFFGSGTQLSVL.

This clone appeared a few times. V gene TRBV5-1 combines with J gene TRBJ2-3, with D uncertain. Germline V gene data show CDR1 as SGHRS and CDR2 as YFSETQ. This CDR3 has 15 residues. Trimming pared 0 bases from V and 0 bases from J, leaving 8 bases between. Here the CDR3 reads CASSLGMQSTDTQYF. CDR3 bases: TGCGCCAGCAGCTTGGGGATGCAGAGCACAGATACGCAGTATTTT.

The V call is TRBV14, the J call TRBJ2-6; 7 nucleotides line up with TRBD2. This CDR3 is 17 amino acids long. Trimming removed 0 bases from V and 3 bases from J; junction bases left unmatched: 5. Per the germline V gene, CDR1 is SGHDN and CDR2 is FVKESK. CDR3 sequence reads: CASSQDKLASGANVLTF. CDR3 nucleotide sequence: TGTGCCAGCAGCCAAGATAAACTAGCGAGTGGGGCCAACGTCCTGACTTTC.

This chain joins TRBV28 and TRBJ1-1, with D perhaps TRBD1 (5 bases). The CDR3 is 14 amino acids. The germline V gene encodes CDR1 MDHEN and CDR2 SYDVKM. The ends were cut back, 7 bases at V and 6 bases at J, with 18 bases in the middle. The CDR3 region has the DNA TGTGCCAGCACCTTGTATGAGGGGAGGGCTGAAGCTTTCTTT. This translates into CASTLYEGRAEAFF.

V gene TRBV6-1 combines with J gene TRBJ2-7; D perhaps matches TRBD1 (8 bases). This CDR3 has 15 residues. V was cut by 2 bases and J by 5 bases, with 16 bases left in between. From germline, CDR1 is MNHNS and CDR2 SASEGT. As DNA, the CDR3 is TGTGCCAGCAGTGAAAGGACAGGGAGGGTGCACGAGCAGTACTTC. Its translation is CASSERTGRVHEQYF.

The chain uses TRBV5-1 and TRBJ2-3, with unresolved D. The CDR3 runs to 12 residues. The germline V gene has CDR1 SGHRS and CDR2 YFSETQ. Trimming left V 7 bases short and J 2 bases short, with 8 bases between. CDR3 coding DNA: TGCGCCAGCCAGCGATTCACAGATACGCAGTATTTT. This sequence encodes CASQRFTDTQYF.

The CDR3 here is CASSSPGSLTVYEQYF. Here the CDR3 DNA reads TGTGCCAGCAGTTCCCCGGGATCCCTGACCGTCTACGAGCAGTACTTC. V gene TRBV6-5 combines with J gene TRBJ2-7, with a tentative D call TRBD2 (5 bases). Per the germline V gene, CDR1 is MNHEY and CDR2 is SVGAGI. The CDR3 totals 16 residues. The germline V and J ends were trimmed by 4 bases and 3 bases, with 19 bases remaining between them.

This sequence joins TRBV11-2 and TRBJ1-6; 7 positions match TRBD1. The CDR3 covers 17 residues. Germline-derived CDR1 and CDR2 are SGHAT and FQNNGV. V dropped 1 base and J dropped 9; count of bases not matched to a gene: 12. The CDR3 here is CASSLGVMLGGLSPLHF. The CDR3 coding sequence is TGTGCCAGCAGCTTAGGGGTAATGCTAGGGGGCCTTTCACCCCTCCACTTT.

V is TRBV18 and J is TRBJ2-7; D ambiguous. In germline, CDR1 is KGHSH, CDR2 LQKENI. The germline V and J ends were trimmed by 0 bases and 2 bases, with 8 bases remaining between them. The CDR3 has 14 amino acids. The CDR3 spells CASSPPSGTYEQYF. CDR3 in DNA: TGTGCCAGCTCACCACCGTCCGGAACCTACGAGCAGTACTTC. Variable domain in full (rest from reference TRBV18 and TRBJ2-7): NAGVMQNPRHLVRRRGQEARLRCSPMKGHSHVYWYRQLPEEGLKFMVYLQKENIIDESGMPKERFSAEFPKEGPSILRIQQVVRGDSAAYFCASSPPSGTYEQYFGPGTRLTVT.

This clone is classed as medium-sized (0.01 to 0.1%). This rearrangement joins TRBV9 to TRBJ2-5, with a tentative D call TRBD2 (6 bases). The V and J ends lost 3 bases and 2 bases respectively, with 20 bases between them. The V gene's germline CDR1 is SGDLS and CDR2 YYNGEE. This CDR3 has 17 residues. The CDR3 DNA reads as TGTGCCAGCAGCGCCACAGTTACGGGGGTCGGTCAAGAGACCCAGTACTTC. This translates into CASSATVTGVGQETQYF.

The chain has TRBV28 and TRBJ1-2, with D maybe TRBD1 (5 bases). Germline lookup yields CDR1 MDHEN and CDR2 SYDVKM. The CDR3 is 13 amino acids. Trimming pared 8 bases from V and 2 bases from J, leaving 12 bases between. CDR3 amino acids: CASGDRTNYGYTF. The CDR3 nucleotides are TGTGCCAGCGGGGACCGTACGAACTATGGCTACACCTTC.

The chain is built from TRBV5-1 and TRBJ1-6; weak D call: TRBD1 (5 bases). Germline CDR1 SGHRS, CDR2 YFSETQ. The CDR3 has 17 amino acids. Trimming took off 0 bases at V and 0 bases at J, with 10 bases between the two ends. The chain's CDR3 is CASSLEGRRSYNSPLHF. The CDR3 nucleotides read TGCGCCAGCAGCTTGGAGGGACGGCGCTCCTATAATTCACCCCTCCACTTT. The whole variable domain, remainder taken from reference TRBV5-1 and TRBJ1-6, is KAGVTQTPRYLIKTRGQQVTLSCSPISGHRSVSWYQQTPGQGLQFLFEYFSETQRNKGNFPGRFSGRQFSNSRSEMNVSTLELGDSALYLCASSLEGRRSYNSPLHFGNGTRLTVT.

The chain has TRBV27 and TRBJ1-1; maybe TRBD1 (5 bases). Germline V gives CDR1 MNHEY, CDR2 SMNVEV (reference sequence). V shed 3 bases and J shed 3 bases, with 11 bases lying between them. CDR3 length: 14 residues. CDR3 protein: CASSFYRRDTEAFF. For the CDR3, the DNA is TGTGCCAGCAGTTTTTACAGGCGGGACACTGAAGCTTTCTTT.

For this clone: A read error may account for a junction end that differs from germline. This sample also contains other DNA sequences that code for the same CDR3. The rearrangement links TRBV9 to TRBJ1-2, with D possibly being TRBD1 (6 bases). CDR3 length: 16 residues. CDR1 is SGDLS and CDR2 is YYNGEE in the germline V gene. CDR3 in DNA: TGTGCCAGCAGCGTAGCCCCACAGGGCTTTGGCTATGGTTACACCTTC. Translation: CASSVAPQGFGYGYTF.

CDR3: CASSDWGLGDTQYF. CDR3 nucleotide sequence: TGCGCCAGCAGTGATTGGGGTCTTGGAGATACGCAGTATTTT. This chain joins TRBV10-2 and TRBJ2-3; no definite D call. V dropped 3 bases and J dropped 5 bases, with 12 bases sitting between them. The CDR3 extends over 14 amino acids. Germline-derived CDR1 and CDR2 are WSHSY and SAAADI.

This clone was detected only once. The chain links TRBV9 to TRBJ2-5, with TRBD2 matching over 12 bases. The CDR3 has 18 amino acids. The J segment lost 4 bases and the V segment lost 0 bases, leaving 10 bases of the junction unmatched. Germline values: CDR1 SGDLS, CDR2 YYNGEE. The CDR3 DNA reads TGTGCCAGCAGCGTAGTCCCTAGCGGGGGGGTTTTCGGAGAGACCCAGTACTTC. Protein product: CASSVVPSGGVFGETQYF. The variable domain in full, completed from reference TRBV9 and TRBJ2-5, reads DSGVTQTPKHLITATGQRVTLRCSPRSGDLSVYWYQQSLDQGLQFLIQYYNGEERAKGNILERFSAQQFPDLHSELNLSSLELGDSALYFCASSVVPSGGVFGETQYFGPGTRLLVL.

The V call is TRBV6-4, the J call TRBJ2-1; 8 bases align to TRBD2. Germline CDR1 is MRHNA and CDR2 is SNTAGT. Losses at the gene ends were 5 bases for V and 0 bases for J; bases not matched to a gene: 12. This CDR3 is 18 amino acids long. DNA of the CDR3: TGTGCCAGCAGTATGCGAGGCGGGGGGCCTAGCTCCTACAATGAGCAGTTCTTC. This gives the protein CASSMRGGGPSSYNEQFF.

This chain joins TRBV10-3 and TRBJ2-3; the D gene is possibly TRBD2 (6 bases). The CDR3 spans 13 residues. Germline V gene sequence: CDR1 ENHRY, CDR2 SYGVKD. Trimming left V 6 bases short and J 2 bases short, with 9 bases between. CDR3 amino acids: CAISPGLTDTQYF. The CDR3 nucleotides are TGTGCCATCAGCCCGGGACTCACAGATACGCAGTATTTT.

There are a few counts of this clone. The chain carries TRBV15 and TRBJ1-2; D not resolved. The CDR3 has 12 residues. With 0 bases removed from V and 8 bases from J, the gap between germline ends came to 7 bases. Germline loops: CDR1 LNHNV, CDR2 YYDKDF (reference sequence). For the CDR3, the DNA is TGTGCCACCAGCAGAGATATCGGGGGCTACACCTTC. Protein: CATSRDIGGYTF.

The V gene is TRBV30, the J gene TRBJ1-6; D is uncertain. The germline V gene encodes CDR1 GTSNPN and CDR2 SVGIG (reference sequence). The V and J ends lost 7 bases and 10 bases respectively, with 14 bases between them. This CDR3 has 12 amino acids. The CDR3 DNA is TGTGCCTCCAGGCTGATCGGGTCACCCCTCCACTTT. It translates to CASRLIGSPLHF.